A single sample is the source of the 24 T cell receptor beta chains below, sequenced in a study of blood T cell repertoires in COVID-19 (TCRdb year 2020). The library was obtained by the immunoSEQ multiplex PCR assay. TCRdb obtained this table from immuneACCESS and retained in-frame rearrangements with V and J assigned. These tables miss some clones; where compared with another copy, unresolved V genes account for less than half of the shortfall, and the remainder is unexplained. This sample gives roughly 100,000 clones in total; about 87% of them show up just once. Jointly, the top ten make up 10% to 15% of the sample. The sample comprised peripheral blood. Receptor source: a human donor in a cohort sampled during active or convalescent COVID-19.

The chain employs TRBV10-2 and TRBJ1-1, with D unclear. V was pared by 2 bases and J by 6 bases, with 16 bases between. The CDR3 runs 15 residues. Germline values: CDR1 WSHSY, CDR2 SAAADI. The CDR3 loop reads CASSEGGRARAEAFF. Written as DNA, the CDR3 is TGCGCCAGCAGTGAGGGCGGTAGAGCGCGCGCTGAAGCTTTCTTT.

The chain has TRBV9 and TRBJ2-3; 7 positions match TRBD2. Trimming cost V 6 bases and J 1 base; bases outside gene matches: 5. Germline loops: CDR1 SGDLS, CDR2 YYNGEE. The CDR3 length is 14 residues. This CDR3 is CASMRGSGTDTQYF. The CDR3 nucleotides are TGTGCCAGCATGCGGGGGTCTGGCACAGATACGCAGTATTTT. The full variable domain, its missing parts supplied by reference TRBV9 and TRBJ2-3, is DSGVTQTPKHLITATGQRVTLRCSPRSGDLSVYWYQQSLDQGLQFLIQYYNGEERAKGNILERFSAQQFPDLHSELNLSSLELGDSALYFCASMRGSGTDTQYFGPGTRLTVL.

The chain is built from TRBV28 and TRBJ2-1; 7 nucleotides line up with TRBD1. Germline V lookup: CDR1 MDHEN, CDR2 SYDVKM. Trimming removed 6 bases from V and 8 bases from J; junction bases left unmatched: 10. This CDR3 contains 14 residues. The CDR3 bases are TGTGCCAGCAGAACAGGGGCCCGGAAAGATGAGCAGTTCTTC. Amino acids: CASRTGARKDEQFF.

V is TRBV18 and J is TRBJ1-2; perhaps TRBD1 as D (5 bases). The CDR3 length is 14 residues. V shed 3 bases and J shed 6 bases, with 14 bases lying between them. Looked up from germline, CDR1 is KGHSH and CDR2 is LQKENI. The CDR3 reads CASSPTNLRDGYTF. The CDR3 nucleotides are TGTGCCAGCTCACCGACCAACCTCAGGGATGGCTACACCTTC.

The chain uses TRBV3-1 (or the pseudogene TRBV3-2) and TRBJ1-2, with 7 positions matching TRBD1. Germline trimming cut 5 bases from V and 3 bases from J; bases unmatched to any gene: 15. This CDR3 spans 17 amino acids. Germline V gene lookup returns CDR1 LGHDT and CDR2 YNNKEL (reference sequence). This CDR3 is CASSKQPGQAIYYGYTF. CDR3 coding DNA: TGTGCCAGCAGCAAGCAGCCAGGACAGGCGATATACTATGGCTACACCTTC.

The chain's CDR3 is CASSTGPEFQPQHF. The DNA of the CDR3 is TGTGCCAGTAGTACAGGCCCCGAGTTTCAGCCCCAGCATTTT. The chain uses TRBV19 and TRBJ1-5; no definite D call. CDR1 LNHDA and CDR2 SQIVND come from the germline V gene (reference sequence). V lost 4 bases and J lost 6, with 13 bases in between. This CDR3 spans 14 amino acids.

V usage is TRBV12-5 and J usage is TRBJ2-5, with D possibly being TRBD1 (6 bases). Germline lookup yields CDR1 LGHNT and CDR2 FRNRAP. CDR3 size: 15 residues. Between the trimmed V and J ends, which lost 6 bases and 5 bases, there was a span of 19 bases. The CDR3 spells CASGSGVRFGETQYF. The DNA of the CDR3 is TGTGCTAGTGGGTCAGGGGTTCGTTTCGGGGAGACCCAGTACTTC.

The gene calls are TRBV30 and TRBJ1-2; 8 bases align to TRBD1. Germline assignment: CDR1 GTSNPN and CDR2 SVGIG (reference sequence). The trim removed 4 bases at V and 2 bases at J, leaving 9 bases unmatched. The CDR3 runs 15 residues. The CDR3 here is CAWTWGDRRNYGYTF. The DNA for the CDR3 is TGTGCCTGGACCTGGGGGGACAGGCGAAACTATGGCTACACCTTC.

This sequence joins TRBV18 and TRBJ2-3, with 15 nucleotides matching TRBD2. In germline, CDR1 is KGHSH, CDR2 LQKENI. The CDR3 sequence is 17 residues long. V lost 6 bases to trimming and J lost 4 bases; unmatched junction nucleotides: 8. The CDR3 DNA sequence: TGTGCCAGCTCGCGGACTAGCGGGGGGGCCAGGCCAGATACGCAGTATTTT. This encodes CASSRTSGGARPDTQYF.

This clone showed up just once. V usage is TRBV5-6 and J usage is TRBJ2-1; 7 nucleotides agree with TRBD1. V gave up 3 bases and J gave up 7 bases; unmatched junction bases: 13. There are 16 residues in the CDR3. Germline CDR1 is SGHDT and CDR2 is YYEEEE. The CDR3 coding sequence is TGTGCCAGCAGCTACCCCCGACAGGGCCCTCTGAATGAGCAGTTCTTC. Its translation: CASSYPRQGPLNEQFF.

The chain carries TRBV21-1 and TRBJ1-5; the table gives TRBD1 as D, unverified against the DNA. TRBV21-1 is given as a pseudogene. The length of the CDR3 is 15 residues. In DNA, the CDR3 is TGTGCCAGCACCCCCCCCCAGTATAGCAATCAGCCCCAGCATTTT. Translation: CASTPPQYSNQPQHF.

The rearrangement links TRBV6-1 to TRBJ1-2; D possibly corresponds to TRBD1 (6 bases). The CDR3 spans 17 residues. The V gene's germline CDR1 is MNHNS and CDR2 SASEGT. V lost 2 bases and J 3 bases, leaving 19 bases between the germline ends. Here the CDR3 DNA reads TGTGCCAGCAGTGAACCTTTACAGGGCCTAGGGCACTATGGCTACACCTTC. It specifies CASSEPLQGLGHYGYTF.

V and J are TRBV21-1 and TRBJ1-5; the listed D gene, TRBD1, was not tested against the DNA. TRBV21-1 is a pseudogene segment. The CDR3 loop spans 12 amino acids. The CDR3 region has the DNA TGTGCCAGCATGGGGGCTAATCAGCCCCAGCATTTT. Translation: CASMGANQPQHF.

The chain couples TRBV5-1 to TRBJ2-7, with 7 nucleotides matching TRBD1. Germline CDR1 reads SGHRS; CDR2 reads YFSETQ. The V segment lost 1 base and the J segment 3 bases; nucleotides outside the gene matches: 1. This CDR3 contains 13 residues. The CDR3: CASSLQGDYEQYF. The CDR3 nucleotides are TGCGCCAGCAGCTTGCAGGGGGACTACGAGCAGTACTTC.

This clone was observed once. The chain uses TRBV7-9 and TRBJ2-2; 15 bases fit TRBD2. With V trimmed by 5 bases and J by 0 bases, 4 bases remained unmatched. Germline CDR1 reads SEHNR; CDR2 reads FQNEAQ (reference sequence). The CDR3 runs 18 residues. The CDR3 sequence is CASSPGLAGGPNTGELFF. The DNA of the CDR3 is TGTGCCAGCAGCCCGGGACTAGCGGGGGGACCGAACACCGGGGAGCTGTTTTTT.

CDR3 sequence reads: CASSYRQGWTEAFF. Here the CDR3 DNA reads TGTGCCAGCAGTTACCGACAGGGATGGACTGAAGCTTTCTTT. V usage is TRBV6-6 and J usage is TRBJ1-1; 7 bases agree with TRBD1. V shed 2 bases, J shed 5 bases, and the junction held 5 bases outside the gene matches. Germline assignment: CDR1 MNHNY and CDR2 SVGAGI (reference sequence). The CDR3 has 14 residues.

The chain recombines TRBV5-1 with TRBJ1-5; D not certain. V dropped 8 bases and J dropped 2 bases, with 14 bases sitting between them. This CDR3 region has 14 residues. The germline V gene has CDR1 SGHRS and CDR2 YFSETQ. The CDR3 nucleotides are TGCGCCAGTTCCTATGGAGGTGGCAATCAGCCCCAGCATTTT. Its protein product is CASSYGGGNQPQHF.

The table lists this clone with a count of one. The chain joins TRBV6-2 or TRBV6-3 to TRBJ2-2, with TRBD2 identical over 10 bases. Germline V gene sequence: CDR1 MNHEY, CDR2 SVGEGT. This CDR3 contains 15 residues. J gave up 3 bases and V 5 bases, and 3 bases lay outside the gene matches. CDR3 DNA: TGTGCCAGCAGTAGCGGGGGGGCCTACACCGGGGAGCTGTTTTTT. Translation gives CASSSGGAYTGELFF.

The CDR3 loop is CASRPQTETGNQPQHF. In nucleotides, the CDR3 is TGTGCCAGCAGACCGCAGACAGAGACGGGCAATCAGCCCCAGCATTTT. The V gene is TRBV7-9, the J gene TRBJ1-5; D possibly corresponds to TRBD1 (5 bases). The V end was cut by 6 bases, the J end by 2 bases, with 17 bases between. The CDR3 spans 16 residues. The germline V gene encodes CDR1 SEHNR and CDR2 FQNEAQ (reference sequence).

The chain recombines TRBV9 with TRBJ2-3, with TRBD2 as a possible D gene (6 bases). In germline, CDR1 is SGDLS, CDR2 YYNGEE. V was trimmed by 3 bases and J by 8 bases, leaving 22 bases between them. CDR3 size: 16 residues. The DNA for the CDR3 is TGTGCCAGCAGCGCGGAGGGCTCCAATAGCGGCGGTACGCAGTATTTT. Protein: CASSAEGSNSGGTQYF.

This chain uses TRBV3-1 (or the pseudogene TRBV3-2) with TRBJ2-2, with D perhaps TRBD1 (5 bases). Germline V gene data show CDR1 as LGHDT and CDR2 as YNNKEL (reference sequence). V lost 2 bases and J 0 bases, leaving 16 bases between the germline ends. The CDR3 is made up of 18 amino acids. This chain's CDR3 is CASSQRSWGTSNTGELFF. The CDR3 DNA is TGTGCCAGCAGCCAAAGGAGTTGGGGCACCTCGAACACCGGGGAGCTGTTTTTT.

The gene calls are TRBV7-2 and TRBJ1-2; the match to TRBD1 covers 9 bases. CDR1 SGHTA and CDR2 FQGNSA come from the germline V gene. The CDR3 extends over 15 amino acids. The V gene end was trimmed by 1 base and the J gene end by 8 bases; junction bases not matched to a gene: 8. The CDR3 loop reads CASSLGGTGLGGYTF. CDR3 bases: TGTGCCAGCAGCTTAGGGGGGACAGGGTTAGGAGGCTACACCTTC.

This clone was detected many times. This rearrangement joins TRBV4-1 to TRBJ2-7; TRBD2 matches at 7 bases. The CDR3 covers 17 residues. Germline V lookup: CDR1 MGHRA, CDR2 YSYEKL. The trim removed 0 bases at V and 0 bases at J, leaving 8 bases unmatched. CDR3 nucleotides: TGCGCCAGCAGCCAAGATCAGTATAGCGGGTACTCCTACGAGCAGTACTTC. This sequence encodes CASSQDQYSGYSYEQYF.

The rearrangement joins TRBV2 to TRBJ1-5; D perhaps matches TRBD1 (6 bases). V lost 9 bases, J lost 0 bases, and 9 bases lay in between. The CDR3 runs 13 residues. The germline V gene has CDR1 SNHLY and CDR2 FYNNEI. The CDR3 DNA is TGTGCCAGTGGACAGTATAGCAATCAGCCCCAGCATTTT. Encoded protein: CASGQYSNQPQHF.